This is a list of T cell receptor beta chains from one sample in a study of OX40 agonist ivuxolimab in advanced cancers. The protocol was immunoSEQ multiplex PCR, while the TCRdb copy is restricted to in-frame clones and leaves out a portion. Found here are 40,000 to 50,000 clones, more than 70% of them singletons; the top ten hold 0.85% to 1.2%. The sequencing used CD4+ or CD8+ T cells sorted from blood, collected in a trial of the OX40 agonist ivuxolimab. These receptors were taken from an adult with an advanced solid tumor such as melanoma, head and neck, liver or kidney cancer. Each CDR3 is given with its conserved first and last residue. A D gene is named only where the DNA matches it firmly. Some rows mark clone size as missing; the rest say once, few, many or name a class of expanded clone.

j_call d_call v_call clone_size cdr3_nt cdr3_aa
TRBJ2-1 TRBD2 TRBV19 NA TGTGCCAGTATGGGGGGAGGGCCCGGGGTGTACAATGAGCAGTTCTTC CASMGGGPGVYNEQFF
TRBJ2-4 NA TRBV4-3 NA TGCGCCAGCAGCCAAGATACTAGCCGGAGCATTCAGTACTTC CASSQDTSRSIQYF
TRBJ2-2 TRBD1 TRBV11-3 NA TGTGCCAGCAGCTTAGAATCGGGACAGGGGTTCGCCGGGGAGCTGTTTTTT CASSLESGQGFAGELFF
TRBJ2-7 NA TRBV7-2 NA TGTGCCTGCAGCAAGGAACTAGCTGTCGAGCAGTACTTC CACSKELAVEQYF
TRBJ2-7 TRBD1 TRBV5-1 NA TGCGCCAGCAGCTTGAACCCAGCGGACAGGAACTCCTACGAGCAGTACTTC CASSLNPADRNSYEQYF
TRBJ2-1 TRBD2 TRBV9 NA TGTGCCAGCAGCGTAGGGACTAGCGAATACAATGAGCAGTTCTTC CASSVGTSEYNEQFF
TRBJ1-1 NA TRBV7-2 NA TGTGCCAGCAGCTTATCGACCCTTGAACCAACTGAAGCTTTCTTT CASSLSTLEPTEAFF
TRBJ2-5 TRBD2 TRBV4-2 NA TGTGCCAGCCGCCCACTAGCGGGGACCCAAGAGACCCAGTACTTC CASRPLAGTQETQYF
TRBJ2-6 NA TRBV19 NA TGTGCCAGCGCCGCCTCGTCAATTACTGGGGCCAACGTCCTGACTTTC CASAASSITGANVLTF
TRBJ2-4 NA TRBV6-6 NA TGTGCCAGCAGTCCGGCCGACGCCAAAAACATTCAGTACTTC CASSPADAKNIQYF
TRBJ2-1 TRBD1 TRBV18 NA TGTGCCAGCTCACAAGACAGGGGCCACAATGAGCAGTTCTTC CASSQDRGHNEQFF
TRBJ2-7 NA TRBV5-4 NA TGCGCCAGCAGCCAAACCCTCCGTCCCAGGGGCGAGCAGTACTTC CASSQTLRPRGEQYF
TRBJ1-6 NA TRBV6-5 NA TGTGCCAGCAGTTACTCGCCAGGGAATTCACCCCTCCACTTT CASSYSPGNSPLHF
TRBJ2-5 NA TRBV7-2 few TGTGCCAGCAGCTTAGAAACGGGATCGAAGTACTTC CASSLETGSKYF
TRBJ1-4 NA TRBV2 NA TGTGCCAGCAGGTCGCGTGGCGAGAGTGAAAAACTGTTTTTT CASRSRGESEKLFF
TRBJ2-1 TRBD1 TRBV7-2 NA TGTGCCAGCAGTTATGACAGGGGGCACTACAATGAGCAGTTCTTC CASSYDRGHYNEQFF
TRBJ1-4 NA TRBV6-1 NA TGTGCCAGCAGTGAATCCGGGGTTGAAAAACTGTTTTTT CASSESGVEKLFF
TRBJ2-7 NA TRBV23-1 NA TGCGCCAGCAGTCGCGCACACCTACCTACCTTC CASSRAHLPTF
TRBJ2-1 NA TRBV7-3 NA TGTGCCAGCAGCTTAAATGGCGGTGAGAACAATGAGCAGTTCTTC CASSLNGGENNEQFF
TRBJ2-7 TRBD1 TRBV9 NA TGTGCCAGCAGCATCACAGGGGGCCGGGAGCAGTACTTC CASSITGGREQYF
TRBJ1-2 TRBD1 TRBV19 NA TGTGCCAGTAGTACCTGGACAGGGCGGGATGGCTACACCTTC CASSTWTGRDGYTF
TRBJ1-3 NA TRBV19 NA TGTGCCAGTAGTTCCGGCGCCGGACGGCGGATAAGGAACACCATATATTTT CASSSGAGRRIRNTIYF
TRBJ2-1 TRBD2 TRBV5-4 NA TGTGCCAGCAGCTCCCTAGGACTAGCGGGACCCTCCTACAATGAGCAGTTCTTC CASSSLGLAGPSYNEQFF
TRBJ1-2 TRBD1 TRBV19 NA TGTGCCAGTAGCAGGAACCTGGACAGGTCCTATGGCTACACCTTC CASSRNLDRSYGYTF
TRBJ2-1 NA TRBV4-1 once TGCGCCAGCAGCCAAGATGGTAGGACGGACCACAATGAGCAGTTCTTC CASSQDGRTDHNEQFF
TRBJ2-3 TRBD1 TRBV5-8 few TGTGCCAGCAGCTACGGACAGGGGGCTGGGGATACGCAGTATTTT CASSYGQGAGDTQYF
TRBJ1-5 NA TRBV30 NA TGTGCCTGGAGCAGGACCTCGGGCAATCAGCCCCAGCATTTT CAWSRTSGNQPQHF
TRBJ2-2 NA TRBV7-3 NA TGTGCCAGCAGCTTAGGCCAAGGAGGCACCGGGGAGCTGTTTTTT CASSLGQGGTGELFF
TRBJ1-1 NA TRBV19 NA TGTGCCAGTAGTATAGTTTCGTGGGGGCTGGTGAACACTGAAGCTTTCTTT CASSIVSWGLVNTEAFF
TRBJ2-7 TRBD2 TRBV5-1 few TGCGCCAGCAGCCCCCCCCGCGGGAGTAGCTACGAGCAGTACTTC CASSPPRGSSYEQYF
TRBJ2-2 NA TRBV5-1 NA TGCGCCAGCAGCCCGGACTACACCGGGGAGCTGTTTTTT CASSPDYTGELFF
TRBJ1-3 NA TRBV5-4 NA TGTGCCAGCAGCTTGGCCGCGGGGAGCTCTGGAAACACCATATATTTT CASSLAAGSSGNTIYF
TRBJ2-5 NA TRBV7-3 once TGTGCCAGCAGCTTCGGTAGACGAGAGACCCAGTACTTC CASSFGRRETQYF
TRBJ2-7 NA TRBV7-2 NA TGTGCCAGCAGCCCCAGGGGACTCTACGAGCAGTACTTC CASSPRGLYEQYF
TRBJ2-1 TRBD2 TRBV4-2 once TGTGCCAGCAGCCCGACTAGCCGGTTTAATGAGCAGTTCTTC CASSPTSRFNEQFF
TRBJ1-2 TRBD1 TRBV6-6 NA TGTGCCAGCAGACGTGGGACAGTGGGATATGGCTACACCTTC CASRRGTVGYGYTF
TRBJ1-1 NA TRBV7-2 NA TGTGCCAGCAGCTTACGACCCCGGGGGGGCATGAACACTGAAGCTTTCTTT CASSLRPRGGMNTEAFF
TRBJ1-5 NA TRBV7-2 NA TGTGCCAGCAGCCCCAGGGTAGGTGATCAGCCCCAGCATTTT CASSPRVGDQPQHF
TRBJ2-2 TRBD2 TRBV28 NA TGTGCCAGCAGTTCGCCGGGACTAGCGGGCACCGGGGAGCTGTTTTTT CASSSPGLAGTGELFF
TRBJ1-1 TRBD1 TRBV7-2 NA TGTGCCAGCAGCCGGACAGGACCCACTGAAGCTTTCTTT CASSRTGPTEAFF
TRBJ2-5 NA TRBV13 NA TGTGCCAGCACCCGGGACTACCAAGAGACCCAGTACTTC CASTRDYQETQYF
TRBJ1-1 NA TRBV14 NA TGTGCCAGCGGCGGAGGGCCCACTGAAGCTTTCTTT CASGGGPTEAFF
TRBJ1-1 TRBD1 TRBV19 NA TGTGCCAGTAGTGTAAGGACAGGGAGCACTGAAGCTTTCTTT CASSVRTGSTEAFF
TRBJ1-1 NA TRBV4-2 NA TGTGCCAGCAGCCCAGGCTCCCAGGGATTTAACACTGAAGCTTTCTTT CASSPGSQGFNTEAFF
TRBJ2-2 NA TRBV4-2 NA TGTGCCAGCAGCCAAGTCGGCAGCGGCGACACCGGGGAGCTGTTTTTT CASSQVGSGDTGELFF
TRBJ1-1 TRBD1 TRBV29-1 NA TGCAGTGCTTTCCGGGACAGAAACACTGAAGCTTTCTTT CSAFRDRNTEAFF
TRBJ2-3 NA TRBV6-6 NA TGTGCCAGCAGTTATGACAGAGATACGCAGTATTTT CASSYDRDTQYF
TRBJ2-3 TRBD2 TRBV7-3 NA TGTGCCAGCAGCTTAAACGGGGAGGGGACAGATACGCAGTATTTT CASSLNGEGTDTQYF
TRBJ2-1 TRBD2 TRBV5-1 NA TGCGCCAGCAGCTATACAGCGGGAGTAAGAGGTGAGCAGTTCTTC CASSYTAGVRGEQFF
TRBJ2-1 TRBD2 TRBV28 NA TGTGCCAGCAGTTCCCAAGCGGGAGGGAGCTCCTACAATGAGCAGTTCTTC CASSSQAGGSSYNEQFF
TRBJ2-7 NA TRBV12-2 NA TGTGCAAGTCGCTTCCCCGGGACTAGCGGGAGGCCATTGACTTCCTACGAGCAGTACTTC CASRFPGTSGRPLTSYEQYF
TRBJ1-1 NA TRBV28 NA TGTGCCAGCAGTTTAGCCCTTCGGAGGGGGAGGACTGAAGCTTTCTTT CASSLALRRGRTEAFF
TRBJ1-5 NA TRBV6-5 NA TGTGCCAGCAGTTTGACGCAGCCCCAGCATTTT CASSLTQPQHF
TRBJ2-7 TRBD2 TRBV19 NA TGTGCCAGTAGTACGGGACTAGCGGGAGGGAGCCCCTACGAGCAGTACTTC CASSTGLAGGSPYEQYF
TRBJ2-7 TRBD2 TRBV7-2 NA TGTGCCAGCAGCTTAGGACCTAGCGGTTACTTCTCCTACGAGCAGTACTTC CASSLGPSGYFSYEQYF
TRBJ2-3 TRBD1 TRBV19 NA TGTGCCAGTAGTTTCCGGACAGGGGCATTTATTCCAGATACGCAGTATTTT CASSFRTGAFIPDTQYF
TRBJ2-7 TRBD2 TRBV7-2 NA TGTGCCAGCAGTCCCCGGCCCCTAGCGGACCCCTCCTACGAGCAGTACTTC CASSPRPLADPSYEQYF